These T cell receptor beta chains were read from a single sample in a study of T cell changes during pregnancy in multiple sclerosis. Sequenced by immunoSEQ multiplex PCR; TCRdb stores in-frame clones only, minus some. In the table there are approximately 84,000 clones, approximately 95% of which are singletons. The source was peripheral blood, collected in the second trimester of pregnancy. The receptors were sampled from a female donor in good health, enrolled as a control in a pregnancy study. Each CDR3 is given with its conserved first and last residue. D genes are given only for firm matches. Rows may omit the clone size; those that give it use once, few, many or a size class.

abundance	j_gene	v_gene	d_gene	CDR3aa	CDR3nt
-	TRBJ2-1	TRBV29-1	TRBD2	CSLWTSGFPQFF	TGCAGCCTTTGGACTAGCGGTTTCCCTCAGTTCTTC
-	TRBJ2-7	TRBV6-1	TRBD1	CASSEMGDRGLGEQYF	TGTGCCAGCAGTGAGATGGGGGACAGGGGGCTGGGCGAGCAGTACTTC
-	TRBJ1-3	TRBV21-1	-	CASSTRDRDIFSGNTIYF	TGTGCCAGCAGCACCAGGGACCGGGACATCTTCTCTGGAAACACCATATATTTT
-	TRBJ2-3	TRBV28	-	CASSSPGRGDTQYF	TGTGCCAGCAGTTCCCCAGGGAGGGGGGATACGCAGTATTTT
-	TRBJ2-3	TRBV11-3	TRBD1	CASSLGTGRTDTQYF	TGTGCCAGCAGCTTAGGGACAGGGAGAACAGATACGCAGTATTTT
once	TRBJ2-7	TRBV7-2	TRBD2	CASSLAGLAGVEQYF	TGTGCCAGCAGCTTAGCGGGACTAGCGGGAGTCGAGCAGTACTTC
-	TRBJ2-3	TRBV7-9	TRBD2	CASSPRWSGNTDTQYF	TGTGCCAGCAGCCCCCGGTGGAGCGGGAACACAGATACGCAGTATTTT
-	TRBJ1-1	TRBV29-1	-	CSVVGGNTEAFF	TGCAGCGTAGTAGGCGGAAACACTGAAGCTTTCTTT
-	TRBJ2-1	TRBV4-1	-	CASSQVGAGAEGNEQFF	TGCGCCAGCAGCCAAGTTGGAGCAGGGGCTGAGGGCAATGAGCAGTTCTTC
-	TRBJ1-1	TRBV28	-	CASSAGARGGIEAFF	TGTGCCAGCAGCGCAGGGGCGCGGGGGGGGATCGAAGCTTTCTTT
-	TRBJ2-7	TRBV6-5	TRBD1	CASSPGQGRGQYF	TGTGCCAGCTCTCCGGGACAGGGGAGGGGGCAGTACTTC